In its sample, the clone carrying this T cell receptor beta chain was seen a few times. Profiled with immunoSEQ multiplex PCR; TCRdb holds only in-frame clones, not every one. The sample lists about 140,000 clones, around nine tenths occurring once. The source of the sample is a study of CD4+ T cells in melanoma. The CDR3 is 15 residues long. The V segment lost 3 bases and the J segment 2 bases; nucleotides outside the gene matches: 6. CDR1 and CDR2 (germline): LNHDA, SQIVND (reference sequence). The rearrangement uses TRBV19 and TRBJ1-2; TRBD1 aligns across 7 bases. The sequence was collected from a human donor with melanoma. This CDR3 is CASSIDREGNYGYTF. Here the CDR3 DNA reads TGTGCCAGTAGTATCGACAGGGAAGGGAACTATGGCTACACCTTC.